These T cell receptor beta chains were read from a single sample in a study of human T cells and chemical hapten exposure. TCRdb re-called the RACE reads with MiXCR, one entry per CDR3 protein. Among about 65,000 distinct CDR3 sequences listed, about 6% were seen once. The sample consisted of whole blood. Source of these receptors: a female donor in good health. Some clones in this sample may be carry-over from other donors' samples. CDR3s include the opening cysteine and the closing phenylalanine or tryptophan. The D gene is left open where the match is weak. Clone size is stated in some rows and not others, as once, few, many or a class when expanded.

length	J	size	V	D	DNA	CDR3
13	TRBJ1-1	few	TRBV30	.	TGTGCCTGGAACCGCCTTATGAACACTGAAGCTTTCTTT	CAWNRLMNTEAFF
13	TRBJ2-5	few	TRBV20-1	.	TGCAGTGCTGGAGGAGGGGAGTATGAGACCCAGTACTTC	CSAGGGEYETQYF
14	TRBJ1-2	many	TRBV14	TRBD1	TGTGCCAGCAGCCCCCGGGACAGGGACTCTAGCTACACCTTC	CASSPRDRDSSYTF
16	TRBJ2-3	few	TRBV7-8	.	TGTGCCAGCAGCTTAGCGCTCGCGCCCGAGCCGGATACGCAGTATTTT	CASSLALAPEPDTQYF
13	TRBJ2-7	few	TRBV6-5	.	TGTGCCAGCAGTTACTCGACGGGGAACGAGCAGTACTTC	CASSYSTGNEQYF
11	TRBJ1-1	many	TRBV5-8	.	TGTGCCAGCACCTCGGGGAGGGAGGAGGTCTTT	CASTSGREEVF
13	TRBJ2-1	few	TRBV10-3	.	TGTGCCATCAGTGAATTGATGTACGCGGAGCAGTTCTTC	CAISELMYAEQFF
15	TRBJ2-1	.	TRBV4-2	.	TGTGCCAGCAGCCTAACACTAGGGTCAGGCAATGAGCAGTTCTTC	CASSLTLGSGNEQFF
17	TRBJ2-7	many	TRBV27	TRBD2	TGTGCCAGCAGTTTTCCTGCCCTAGCGGAAAGGCCCTACGAGCAGTACTTC	CASSFPALAERPYEQYF
13	TRBJ1-1	.	TRBV29-1	.	TGCAGCGTGCACGGACGGATGAACACTGAAGCTTTCTTT	CSVHGRMNTEAFF
13	TRBJ2-7	.	TRBV29-1	TRBD1	TGCAGCGTCTCGGACAGGAGCTCCTACGAGCAGTACTTC	CSVSDRSSYEQYF
14	TRBJ2-1	.	TRBV5-4	.	TGTGCCAGCAGCTCAATGACAGGCGTTTATGAGCAGTTCTTC	CASSSMTGVYEQFF
13	TRBJ1-1	few	TRBV28	.	TGTGTCCAGGGTCCAGATCCCATCACTGAAGCTTTCTTT	CVQGPDPITEAFF
12	TRBJ1-1	few	TRBV2	TRBD1	TGTGCCTTGGGACAGGATAACACTGAAGCTTTCTTT	CALGQDNTEAFF
14	TRBJ2-3	many	TRBV7-9	.	TGTGCCAGCAGCCCCGGGCTTATCTCAGATACGCAGTATTTT	CASSPGLISDTQYF
14	TRBJ2-5	few	TRBV12-3/TRBV12-4	TRBD1	TGTGCCAGCAGTTCTACGGACAGGGGTGAGACCCAGTACTTC	CASSSTDRGETQYF
15	TRBJ2-3	few	TRBV29-1	TRBD2	TGCAGCGTTGTTATAGCGGGAGGATTTACAGATACGCAGTATTTT	CSVVIAGGFTDTQYF
13	TRBJ2-3	few	TRBV5-1	TRBD2	TGCGCCAGCCAAGCGGGAGCCACAGATACGCAGTATTTT	CASQAGATDTQYF
18	TRBJ2-7	many	TRBV7-9	.	TGTGCCAGCAGCTCCCAGGCCCGGGGGGCAGGGACAACCTACGAGCAGTACTTC	CASSSQARGAGTTYEQYF
11	TRBJ2-7	few	TRBV5-5	.	TGTGCCAGCAGCTTGGATGGCATATGGGACTTC	CASSLDGIWDF
13	TRBJ1-1	many	TRBV29-1	TRBD1	TGCAGCGTCGCAAAACAGGGGAGGACTGAAGCTTTCTTT	CSVAKQGRTEAFF
16	TRBJ2-1	few	TRBV12-5	.	TGTGCTAGTGGTTTGGTACTAGGCAACCTTTACAATGAGCAGTTCTTC	CASGLVLGNLYNEQFF
15	TRBJ1-5	.	TRBV6-2/TRBV6-3	.	TGTGCCAGCAGTCCGCGGACCTTTAGCAATCAGCCCCAGCATTTT	CASSPRTFSNQPQHF
13	TRBJ2-7	many	TRBV10-3	TRBD1	TGTGCCATCAGTTCGACAGGGTTGGGGGAGCAGTACTTC	CAISSTGLGEQYF
15	TRBJ1-6	few	TRBV2	TRBD1	TGTGCCAGCAAACCAGCGGGACAGGTTTCAAAGCCCCTCCACTTT	CASKPAGQVSKPLHF
15	TRBJ2-7	many	TRBV18	.	TGTGCCAGCTCACCACCCACCAGGGTTGGCGACGAGCAGTACTTC	CASSPPTRVGDEQYF
15	TRBJ2-1	many	TRBV29-1	.	TGCAGCGTTGAAGCATTCCGGGGGATCAACAATGAGCAGTTCTTC	CSVEAFRGINNEQFF
15	TRBJ2-3	many	TRBV7-9	.	TGTGCCAGCAGCTCTACAGGGAGGGTTCCAGATACGCAGTATTTT	CASSSTGRVPDTQYF
16	TRBJ1-5	.	TRBV28	.	TGTGCCAGCAGTTTATCGCCGACTAAAAGCAATCAGCCCCAGCATTTT	CASSLSPTKSNQPQHF
13	TRBJ2-3	many	TRBV7-9	.	TGTGCCAGCAGCTTAGCGGCTACCGATACGCAGTATTTT	CASSLAATDTQYF
12	TRBJ1-2	many	TRBV6-6	.	TGTGCCAGCTCCGGGACTAACTATGGCTACACCTTC	CASSGTNYGYTF
12	TRBJ1-1	.	TRBV2	.	TGTGCCAGCACCGACAGAAGGACAGAAGCTTTCTTT	CASTDRRTEAFF
15	TRBJ1-5	.	TRBV6-1	.	TGTGCCATTCAAGGGGGGTTCTATAGCAATCAGCCCCAGCATTTT	CAIQGGFYSNQPQHF
13	TRBJ2-2	many	TRBV18	.	TGTGCCAGCTCACCGGGACGGTACGGGGAGCTGTTTTTT	CASSPGRYGELFF
14	TRBJ2-7	few	TRBV28	.	TGTGCCAGCAGCCCCGGCCCGGGGGCGCAAGAGCAGTACTTC	CASSPGPGAQEQYF
15	TRBJ1-2	many	TRBV5-1	.	TGCGCCAGCAGCTTGGGTGGACACACTCTCTATGGCTACACCTTC	CASSLGGHTLYGYTF
16	TRBJ2-1	many	TRBV7-8	TRBD1	TGTGCCAGCAGCCTTACAGGGGGCCAGACCTACAATGAGCAGTTCTTC	CASSLTGGQTYNEQFF
15	TRBJ1-1	few	TRBV20-1	.	TGCAGTGCTAGAAACGTCGGCAGAATGAACACTGAAGCTTTCTTT	CSARNVGRMNTEAFF
15	TRBJ1-1	.	TRBV2	TRBD1	TGTGCCAGCAGTTTATGGACAGGTCTGAACGCTGAAGCTTTCTTT	CASSLWTGLNAEAFF
14	TRBJ1-1	many	TRBV7-9	.	TGTGCCAGCAGCCCACCGAATAAGAACACTGAAGCTTTCTTT	CASSPPNKNTEAFF
14	TRBJ2-7	many	TRBV30	TRBD2	TGTGCCTGGATGGGAGGGGTCCAAAACTACGAGCAGTACTTC	CAWMGGVQNYEQYF
12	TRBJ2-7	many	TRBV29-1	.	TGCAGCGTTGGACTAGACTTCAGGGAGCAGTACTTC	CSVGLDFREQYF
12	TRBJ1-6	many	TRBV9	.	TGTGCCAGCAGCGCCGGAGGATCACCCCTCCACTTT	CASSAGGSPLHF
15	TRBJ1-1	many	TRBV6-1	TRBD1	TGTGCCAGCAGCACGCCCAGGGGGCGCGCCACTGAAGCTTTCTTT	CASSTPRGRATEAFF
18	TRBJ2-3	many	TRBV6-5	.	TGTGCCAGCACCCCGGCGGAGGGCGGATCCTCTAGCACAGATACGCAGTATTTT	CASTPAEGGSSSTDTQYF
14	TRBJ2-6	many	TRBV25-1	TRBD2	TGTGCCAGCAGTGAATTTGCGGGAGCCACCGTCCTGACTTTC	CASSEFAGATVLTF
14	TRBJ2-7	.	TRBV12-3/TRBV12-4	.	TGTGCCAGCCGCCGTGGAGGGGGGCTGGGCGAGCAGTACTTC	CASRRGGGLGEQYF
15	TRBJ1-5	few	TRBV12-3/TRBV12-4	TRBD1	TGTGCCAGCAGCTGGGGACAGGGGAACAATCAGCCCCAGCATTTT	CASSWGQGNNQPQHF
15	TRBJ2-2	many	TRBV20-1	TRBD1	TGCAGTGCTAGCGGCGGGACAGGGGCTACCGGGGAGCTGTTTTTT	CSASGGTGATGELFF
16	TRBJ1-2	.	TRBV28	.	TGTGCCAGCAGCCTGGGCGCCTCAATGACTAACTATGGCTACACCTTC	CASSLGASMTNYGYTF
11	TRBJ1-1	few	TRBV10-1	.	TGCGCCAGCAGTGAAGAGGGCCCAGCTTTCTTT	CASSEEGPAFF
11	TRBJ1-1	few	TRBV30	.	TGTGCCTGGAGGGGGAACACTGAAGCTTTCTTT	CAWRGNTEAFF
14	TRBJ1-5	many	TRBV28	.	TGTGCCAGCAGTTTTGCAGGGTCCAATCAGCCCCAGCATTTT	CASSFAGSNQPQHF
15	TRBJ2-3	few	TRBV7-2	TRBD2	TGTGCCAGCAGCCCACGGGTAGCGGGAGGAGATACGCAGTATTTT	CASSPRVAGGDTQYF
11	TRBJ1-1	many	TRBV6-6	.	TGTGCCAGCGAGCAGGGCTCTGAAGCTTTCTTT	CASEQGSEAFF